This TCR beta chain appears in the sequencing data of a study of T-cell reconstitution after alpha-beta-depleted transplantation in children. General observations from the study: It was reported that alpha-beta T cells came from several hundred expanded graft clones (about two months after transplant). At the one-year point after transplant, T-cell counts and TCRbeta diversity were found to come mostly from T cells that had been newly produced.

J lost 0 bases, V lost 9 bases, and 9 bases had no gene match. Germline-derived CDR1 and CDR2 are KGHDR and SFDVKD. The CDR3 runs 15 residues. Unique molecular identifiers were built into the TCRbeta library. Via MiXCR, TCRdb re-called the PCR reads, giving one row per CDR3 protein. The sample contains 450,000 to 550,000 distinct CDR3 sequences, 9.5% to 12% of which appear only once. This clonotype was counted ten times or more. The antigen remains unidentified. The material sequenced was PBMCs, mostly from graft donor cells, taken 180 days after TCRalphabeta/CD19-depleted stem cell transplant. This receptor was taken from a female patient aged 2-15 years who had a stem cell transplant for aplastic anemia, so the T cells may come from the graft donor. The rearrangement links TRBV24-1 to TRBJ2-7; 8 bases agree with TRBD2. The CDR3 here is CATRDSTSDSYEQYF. In nucleotides, the CDR3 is TGTGCCACCCGGGACTCGACTAGCGACTCCTACGAGCAGTACTTC.